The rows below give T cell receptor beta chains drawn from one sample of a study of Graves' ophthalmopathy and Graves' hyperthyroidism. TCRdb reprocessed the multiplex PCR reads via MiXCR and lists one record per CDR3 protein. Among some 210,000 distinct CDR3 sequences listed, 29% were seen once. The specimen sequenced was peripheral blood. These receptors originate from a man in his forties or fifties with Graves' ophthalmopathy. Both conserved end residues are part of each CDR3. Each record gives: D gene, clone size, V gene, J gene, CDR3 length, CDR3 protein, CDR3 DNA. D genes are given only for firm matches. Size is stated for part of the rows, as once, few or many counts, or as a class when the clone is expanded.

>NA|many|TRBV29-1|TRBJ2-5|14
CSVHTTVGQETQYF
TGCAGCGTTCATACAACCGTAGGCCAAGAGACCCAGTACTTC
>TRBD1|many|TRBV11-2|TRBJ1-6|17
CASSPTRGTVYNSPLHF
TGTGCCAGCAGCCCTACACGGGGGACAGTCTATAATTCACCCCTCCACTTT
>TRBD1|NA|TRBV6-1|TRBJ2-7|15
CASRSRGTVTSRQYF
TGTGCCAGCAGGTCCCGTGGGACAGTTACATCGCGGCAGTACTTC
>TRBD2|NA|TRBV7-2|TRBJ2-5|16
CASSLRPSGSKETQYF
TGTGCCAGCAGCTTGCGCCCCAGCGGGAGCAAAGAGACCCAGTACTTC
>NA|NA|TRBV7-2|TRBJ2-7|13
CASSPRLGFEQYF
TGTGCCAGCAGCCCCCGCCTAGGTTTCGAGCAGTACTTC
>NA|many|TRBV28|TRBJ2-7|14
CASSFGRTSYEQYF
TGTGCCAGCAGTTTCGGACGGACGTCCTACGAGCAGTACTTC
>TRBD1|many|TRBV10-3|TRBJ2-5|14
CAISGTGAGETQYF
TGTGCCATCAGTGGGACAGGGGCCGGGGAGACCCAGTACTTC
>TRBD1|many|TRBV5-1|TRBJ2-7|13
CASRGTGDYEQYF
TGCGCCAGCAGAGGGACAGGGGACTACGAGCAGTACTTC
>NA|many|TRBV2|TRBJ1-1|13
CASSDMAGTEAFF
TGTGCCAGCAGTGATATGGCAGGGACTGAAGCTTTCTTT
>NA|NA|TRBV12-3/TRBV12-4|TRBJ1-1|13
CASSPVSGTEAFF
TGTGCCAGCAGTCCTGTCTCGGGCACTGAAGCTTTCTTT
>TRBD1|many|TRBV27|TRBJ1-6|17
CASSVDRASLAHSPLHF
TGTGCCAGCAGTGTAGACAGGGCCTCGCTTGCCCATTCACCCCTCCACTTT
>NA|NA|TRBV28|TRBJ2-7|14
CASRTGAGYYEQYF
TGTGCCAGCCGCACGGGGGCAGGCTACTACGAGCAGTACTTC
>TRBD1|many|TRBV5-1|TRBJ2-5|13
CASSSDRPETQYF
TGCGCCAGCAGCTCGGACAGGCCAGAGACCCAGTACTTC
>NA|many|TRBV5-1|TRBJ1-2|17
CASSPEEALTTFYGYTF
TGCGCCAGCAGCCCCGAGGAGGCCCTGACGACTTTTTATGGCTACACCTTC
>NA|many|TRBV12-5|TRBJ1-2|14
CASGPPTWGQGYTF
TGTGCTAGTGGTCCGCCTACGTGGGGTCAAGGCTACACCTTC
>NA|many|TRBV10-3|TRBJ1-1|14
CAISDPSAWTEAFF
TGTGCCATCAGTGACCCGAGCGCGTGGACTGAAGCTTTCTTT
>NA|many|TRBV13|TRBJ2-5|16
CASSLPAWRGPETQYF
TGTGCCAGCAGCTTACCCGCCTGGCGGGGCCCAGAGACCCAGTACTTC
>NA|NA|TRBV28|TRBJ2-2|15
CASSKDSRNTGELFF
TGTGCCAGCAGCAAAGACAGCCGGAACACCGGGGAGCTGTTTTTT
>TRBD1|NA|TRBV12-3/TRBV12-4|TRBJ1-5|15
CASSQTGGFSQPQHF
TGTGCCAGCAGTCAAACAGGGGGCTTTAGTCAGCCCCAGCATTTT
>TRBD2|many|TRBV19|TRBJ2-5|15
CASSIGGGVQETQYF
TGTGCCAGTAGTATTGGGGGGGGGGTCCAAGAGACCCAGTACTTC
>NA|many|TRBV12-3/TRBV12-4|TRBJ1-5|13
CASSLLGPQPQHF
TGTGCCAGCAGTTTACTCGGTCCTCAGCCCCAGCATTTT
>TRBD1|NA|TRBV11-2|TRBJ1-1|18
CASSFRPGQGADNTEAFF
TGTGCCAGCAGCTTTCGACCTGGACAGGGGGCTGACAACACTGAAGCTTTCTTT
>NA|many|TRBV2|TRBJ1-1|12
CASNPKGRGAFF
TGTGCCAGCAACCCCAAGGGGCGTGGGGCTTTCTTT
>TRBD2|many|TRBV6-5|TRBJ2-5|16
CASSPSGAGGGETQYF
TGTGCCAGCAGTCCCTCTGGGGCGGGAGGGGGAGAGACCCAGTACTTC
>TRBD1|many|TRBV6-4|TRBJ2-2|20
CASIVGQGAALARNTGELFF
TGTGCCAGCATAGTGGGACAGGGGGCCGCACTGGCGCGGAACACCGGGGAGCTGTTTTTT
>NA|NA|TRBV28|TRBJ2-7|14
CASTASSWGYEQYF
TGTGCCAGTACAGCCTCCTCGTGGGGCTACGAGCAGTACTTC
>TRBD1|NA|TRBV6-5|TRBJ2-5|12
CASSQGAETQYF
TGTGCCAGCAGCCAGGGGGCTGAGACCCAGTACTTC
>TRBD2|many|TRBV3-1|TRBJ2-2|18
CASSQGWGAGANTGELFF
TGTGCCAGCAGCCAAGGGTGGGGAGCGGGAGCGAACACCGGGGAGCTGTTTTTT
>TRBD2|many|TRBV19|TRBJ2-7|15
CASSIGAGLSYEQYF
TGTGCCAGTAGTATCGGAGCGGGGCTTTCCTACGAGCAGTACTTC
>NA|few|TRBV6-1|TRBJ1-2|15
CASSESLGRGYGYTF
TGTGCCAGCAGTGAATCGTTGGGGCGAGGCTATGGCTACACCTTC
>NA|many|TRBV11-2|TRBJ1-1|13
CASSLDRGSWAFF
TGTGCCAGCAGCTTAGATCGGGGCTCCTGGGCTTTCTTT
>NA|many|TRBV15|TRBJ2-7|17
CATSSVGAGREGYEQYF
TGTGCCACCAGCAGCGTCGGGGCAGGGCGGGAAGGGTACGAGCAGTACTTC
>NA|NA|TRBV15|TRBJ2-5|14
CATSSSVGQETQYF
TGTGCCACCAGCAGTTCGGTGGGTCAAGAGACCCAGTACTTC
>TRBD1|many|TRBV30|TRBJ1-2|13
CAWSVRTGLGYTF
TGTGCCTGGAGTGTCAGGACAGGGCTCGGCTACACCTTC
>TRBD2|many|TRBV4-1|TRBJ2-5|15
CASSLRLAGVETQYF
TGCGCCAGCAGCCTTAGACTAGCGGGAGTGGAGACCCAGTACTTC
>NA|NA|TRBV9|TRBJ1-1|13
CASSTGRLTEAFF
TGTGCCAGCAGCACCGGACGGCTGACTGAAGCTTTCTTT
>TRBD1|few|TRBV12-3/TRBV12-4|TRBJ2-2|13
CASSAQGTGELFF
TGTGCCAGCAGTGCACAGGGGACCGGGGAGCTGTTTTTT
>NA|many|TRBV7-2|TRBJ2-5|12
CASSSLEETQYF
TGTGCCAGCAGCTCCTTAGAAGAGACCCAGTACTTC
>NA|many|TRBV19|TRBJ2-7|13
CASSRDGIYEQYF
TGTGCCAGTAGTCGGGACGGGATCTACGAGCAGTACTTC
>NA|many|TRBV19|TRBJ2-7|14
CASSMFEAPYEQYF
TGTGCCAGTAGTATGTTCGAGGCCCCCTACGAGCAGTACTTC
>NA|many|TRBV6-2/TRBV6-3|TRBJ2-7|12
CASSDRPGEQYF
TGTGCCAGCAGTGACCGTCCTGGCGAGCAGTACTTC
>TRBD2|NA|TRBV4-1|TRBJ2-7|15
CASSASGRAYYEQYF
TGCGCCAGCAGCGCCAGCGGGAGAGCTTACTACGAGCAGTACTTC
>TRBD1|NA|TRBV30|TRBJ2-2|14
CAWSTHRGTGELFF
TGTGCCTGGAGTACCCACAGGGGCACCGGGGAGCTGTTTTTT
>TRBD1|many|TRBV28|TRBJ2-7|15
CASSTDDGTGVEQYF
TGTGCCAGCAGTACTGATGACGGGACAGGGGTTGAGCAGTACTTC
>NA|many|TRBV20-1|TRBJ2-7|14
CSARDGRTTYEQYF
TGCAGTGCTAGAGATGGAAGGACTACCTACGAGCAGTACTTC
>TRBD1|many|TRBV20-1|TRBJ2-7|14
CSASRQGGYNEQYF
TGCAGTGCTAGCAGACAGGGGGGTTACAACGAGCAGTACTTC
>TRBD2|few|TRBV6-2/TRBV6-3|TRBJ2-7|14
CASSYSGRIYEQYF
TGTGCCAGCAGTTACTCCGGGAGGATCTACGAGCAATACTTC
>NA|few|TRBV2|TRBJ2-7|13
CASSADGDYEQYF
TGTGCCAGCAGTGCGGACGGAGACTACGAGCAGTACTTC
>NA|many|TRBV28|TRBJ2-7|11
CASRDIYEQYF
TGTGCCAGCAGGGACATCTACGAGCAGTACTTC
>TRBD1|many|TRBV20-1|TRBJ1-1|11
CSAGPGQQAFF
TGCAGTGCTGGACCGGGACAGCAAGCTTTCTTT